These T cell receptor beta chains were read from a single sample in a study of cytomegalovirus exposure and HLA in healthy donors. The table came from immunoSEQ multiplex PCR; TCRdb's copy has only in-frame clones and leaves some out. The sample holds 200,000 to 250,000 clones, about 89% seen once. Sequenced input: PBMCs. Every receptor here comes from a woman aged 18-35 years in good health and CMV-seronegative. CDR3s include the opening cysteine and the closing phenylalanine or tryptophan. A D gene is named only where the DNA matches it firmly. Clone size appears in some rows only: once, few, many, or a class for an expanded clone.

D: TRBD2
V: TRBV5-8
size: -
J: TRBJ2-5
CDR3: CASSLGLAGGETQYF
DNA: TGTGCCAGCAGCTTGGGACTAGCGGGAGGTGAGACCCAGTACTTC

D: TRBD1
V: TRBV6-5
size: -
J: TRBJ2-7
CDR3: CASSYSRTGILYEQYF
DNA: TGTGCCAGCAGTTACTCCCGGACAGGGATTTTGTACGAGCAGTACTTC

D: -
V: TRBV7-8
size: -
J: TRBJ2-2
CDR3: CASSPPTGRNTGELFF
DNA: TGTGCCAGCAGCCCACCGACGGGGAGGAACACCGGGGAGCTGTTTTTT

D: -
V: TRBV7-9
size: once
J: TRBJ2-7
CDR3: CASSPVSPSPYEQYF
DNA: TGTGCCAGCAGCCCTGTTAGCCCCTCCCCCTACGAGCAGTACTTC

D: -
V: TRBV2
size: -
J: TRBJ2-3
CDR3: CASRPERVPDTQYF
DNA: TGTGCCAGCAGGCCGGAACGGGTCCCAGATACGCAGTATTTT

D: TRBD2
V: TRBV7-3
size: -
J: TRBJ2-2
CDR3: CASSLNSGRGAGELFF
DNA: TGTGCCAGCAGCTTAAATAGCGGGAGGGGAGCCGGGGAGCTGTTTTTT

D: -
V: TRBV6-6
size: -
J: TRBJ1-2
CDR3: CASSYSGVGSHYGYTF
DNA: TGTGCCAGCAGTTACTCCGGGGTGGGGTCACACTATGGCTACACCTTC

D: TRBD1
V: TRBV9
size: few
J: TRBJ2-3
CDR3: CASSQITGQGTDTQYF
DNA: TGTGCCAGCAGCCAGATTACGGGACAGGGCACAGATACGCAGTATTTT

D: TRBD2
V: TRBV5-1
size: -
J: TRBJ2-2
CDR3: CASSHRTSGSHGELFF
DNA: TGCGCCAGCAGCCATAGGACTAGCGGGAGCCACGGGGAGCTGTTTTTT

D: -
V: TRBV18
size: -
J: TRBJ1-4
CDR3: CASSQNSGANEKLFF
DNA: TGTGCCAGCTCACAAAACTCAGGGGCTAATGAAAAACTGTTTTTT

D: TRBD1
V: TRBV5-1
size: -
J: TRBJ1-5
CDR3: CASSLGRDRGGNQPQHF
DNA: TGCGCCAGCAGCTTGGGGCGGGACAGGGGAGGGAACCAGCCCCAGCATTTT

D: TRBD1
V: TRBV10-3
size: -
J: TRBJ1-2
CDR3: CAISETGTGDGYTF
DNA: TGTGCCATCAGTGAGACCGGGACAGGGGATGGCTACACCTTC

D: -
V: TRBV7-2
size: -
J: TRBJ2-7
CDR3: CASSLARSTEQYF
DNA: TGTGCCAGCAGCTTAGCTCGGAGCACGGAGCAGTACTTC

D: TRBD2
V: TRBV4-1
size: -
J: TRBJ2-7
CDR3: CASTGTSGILRSYEQYF
DNA: TGCGCCAGCACCGGGACTAGCGGGATTCTCCGCTCCTACGAGCAGTACTTC

D: TRBD1
V: TRBV19
size: -
J: TRBJ1-2
CDR3: CATGQGAIGYTF
DNA: TGTGCTACGGGACAGGGGGCGATTGGCTACACCTTC

D: TRBD1
V: TRBV5-6
size: -
J: TRBJ1-4
CDR3: CASSLGTGVWDEKLFF
DNA: TGTGCCAGCAGCTTGGGGACAGGGGTGTGGGATGAAAAACTGTTTTTT

D: -
V: TRBV5-1
size: -
J: TRBJ1-2
CDR3: CASSLLGRRPVEPDGYTF
DNA: TGCGCCAGCAGCTTGTTAGGTCGGCGGCCCGTCGAACCCGATGGCTACACCTTC

D: -
V: TRBV5-1
size: -
J: TRBJ2-2
CDR3: CASSSTVGGLDTGELFF
DNA: TGCGCCAGCAGTTCAACTGTCGGGGGGCTCGACACCGGGGAGCTGTTTTTT

D: -
V: TRBV6-5
size: few
J: TRBJ2-7
CDR3: CASRGPGTYEQYF
DNA: TGTGCCAGCAGGGGGCCAGGGACCTACGAGCAGTACTTC

D: -
V: TRBV7-6
size: once
J: TRBJ2-7
CDR3: CASSLEHDYEQYF
DNA: TGTGCCAGCAGCTTAGAGCATGACTACGAGCAGTACTTC

D: -
V: TRBV5-4
size: -
J: TRBJ1-5
CDR3: CASSLGGGNQPQHF
DNA: TGTGCCAGCAGCTTGGGAGGAGGCAATCAGCCCCAGCATTTT

D: TRBD2
V: TRBV5-4
size: -
J: TRBJ2-1
CDR3: CASSLRRGGYNEQFF
DNA: TGTGCCAGCAGCTTAAGACGGGGGGGGTACAATGAGCAGTTCTTC

D: TRBD1
V: TRBV27
size: once
J: TRBJ2-3
CDR3: CASSSLTGGTDTQYF
DNA: TGTGCCAGCAGTTCCCTGACAGGGGGCACAGATACGCAGTATTTT

D: TRBD2
V: TRBV9
size: -
J: TRBJ2-5
CDR3: CASSVMSGEGETQYF
DNA: TGTGCCAGCAGCGTAATGTCGGGGGAGGGGGAGACCCAGTACTTC

D: TRBD1
V: TRBV6-1
size: -
J: TRBJ1-5
CDR3: CASRMTGGGGQPQHF
DNA: TGTGCCAGCAGGATGACAGGGGGAGGGGGTCAGCCCCAGCATTTT

D: -
V: TRBV10-3
size: -
J: TRBJ2-1
CDR3: CAISESGASGNYNEQFF
DNA: TGTGCCATCAGTGAGTCGGGGGCTAGCGGCAACTACAATGAGCAGTTCTTC

D: -
V: TRBV11-3
size: -
J: TRBJ2-1
CDR3: CASMPGRGLNNEQFF
DNA: TGTGCCAGCATGCCTGGCAGGGGCCTGAACAATGAGCAGTTCTTC

D: -
V: TRBV2
size: -
J: TRBJ1-1
CDR3: CARSVLGRTEAFF
DNA: TGTGCCAGATCTGTCCTGGGGCGCACTGAAGCTTTCTTT

D: TRBD2
V: TRBV6-5
size: -
J: TRBJ2-5
CDR3: CASMRGETQYF
DNA: TGTGCCAGCATGCGGGGGGAGACCCAGTACTTC

D: -
V: TRBV29-1
size: -
J: TRBJ2-2
CDR3: CSVDLPNTGELFF
DNA: TGCAGCGTTGATCTACCGAACACCGGGGAGCTGTTTTTT

D: -
V: TRBV28
size: -
J: TRBJ2-3
CDR3: CASSYLPRFTSTDTQYF
DNA: TGTGCCAGCAGTTACTTGCCTAGATTCACTAGCACAGATACGCAGTATTTT

D: -
V: TRBV19
size: once
J: TRBJ1-1
CDR3: CASSISSAEAFF
DNA: TGTGCCAGTAGTATTTCTTCGGCTGAAGCTTTCTTT

D: TRBD2
V: TRBV27
size: -
J: TRBJ2-1
CDR3: CASSTRLAGAYNEQFF
DNA: TGTGCCAGCAGTACCCGACTAGCGGGAGCCTACAATGAGCAGTTCTTC

D: -
V: TRBV14
size: -
J: TRBJ2-1
CDR3: CASSHRGYYNEQFF
DNA: TGTGCCAGCAGCCACAGGGGATACTACAATGAGCAGTTCTTC

D: -
V: TRBV4-2
size: -
J: TRBJ1-1
CDR3: CASSQDSGRLNTEAFF
DNA: TGTGCCAGCAGCCAGGACTCCGGGCGTTTGAACACTGAAGCTTTCTTT

D: TRBD2
V: TRBV4-1
size: -
J: TRBJ2-1
CDR3: CASSQDRAGGLFNEQFF
DNA: TGCGCCAGCAGCCAAGATCGGGCGGGAGGCCTATTCAATGAGCAGTTCTTC

D: -
V: TRBV5-1
size: -
J: TRBJ1-3
CDR3: CASNPTGSGNTIYF
DNA: TGCGCCAGCAACCCCACCGGGTCTGGAAACACCATATATTTT

D: -
V: TRBV11-2
size: -
J: TRBJ1-1
CDR3: CASSSLKGWAEAFF
DNA: TGTGCCAGCAGCTCCCTTAAGGGGTGGGCTGAAGCTTTCTTT

D: -
V: TRBV25-1
size: -
J: TRBJ2-7
CDR3: CASSDFGEKGQYF
DNA: TGTGCCAGCAGTGATTTCGGGGAGAAAGGGCAGTACTTC

D: -
V: TRBV11-3
size: -
J: TRBJ1-1
CDR3: CASSLGGVRTEAFF
DNA: TGTGCCAGCAGCTTAGGGGGGGTGAGGACTGAAGCTTTCTTT